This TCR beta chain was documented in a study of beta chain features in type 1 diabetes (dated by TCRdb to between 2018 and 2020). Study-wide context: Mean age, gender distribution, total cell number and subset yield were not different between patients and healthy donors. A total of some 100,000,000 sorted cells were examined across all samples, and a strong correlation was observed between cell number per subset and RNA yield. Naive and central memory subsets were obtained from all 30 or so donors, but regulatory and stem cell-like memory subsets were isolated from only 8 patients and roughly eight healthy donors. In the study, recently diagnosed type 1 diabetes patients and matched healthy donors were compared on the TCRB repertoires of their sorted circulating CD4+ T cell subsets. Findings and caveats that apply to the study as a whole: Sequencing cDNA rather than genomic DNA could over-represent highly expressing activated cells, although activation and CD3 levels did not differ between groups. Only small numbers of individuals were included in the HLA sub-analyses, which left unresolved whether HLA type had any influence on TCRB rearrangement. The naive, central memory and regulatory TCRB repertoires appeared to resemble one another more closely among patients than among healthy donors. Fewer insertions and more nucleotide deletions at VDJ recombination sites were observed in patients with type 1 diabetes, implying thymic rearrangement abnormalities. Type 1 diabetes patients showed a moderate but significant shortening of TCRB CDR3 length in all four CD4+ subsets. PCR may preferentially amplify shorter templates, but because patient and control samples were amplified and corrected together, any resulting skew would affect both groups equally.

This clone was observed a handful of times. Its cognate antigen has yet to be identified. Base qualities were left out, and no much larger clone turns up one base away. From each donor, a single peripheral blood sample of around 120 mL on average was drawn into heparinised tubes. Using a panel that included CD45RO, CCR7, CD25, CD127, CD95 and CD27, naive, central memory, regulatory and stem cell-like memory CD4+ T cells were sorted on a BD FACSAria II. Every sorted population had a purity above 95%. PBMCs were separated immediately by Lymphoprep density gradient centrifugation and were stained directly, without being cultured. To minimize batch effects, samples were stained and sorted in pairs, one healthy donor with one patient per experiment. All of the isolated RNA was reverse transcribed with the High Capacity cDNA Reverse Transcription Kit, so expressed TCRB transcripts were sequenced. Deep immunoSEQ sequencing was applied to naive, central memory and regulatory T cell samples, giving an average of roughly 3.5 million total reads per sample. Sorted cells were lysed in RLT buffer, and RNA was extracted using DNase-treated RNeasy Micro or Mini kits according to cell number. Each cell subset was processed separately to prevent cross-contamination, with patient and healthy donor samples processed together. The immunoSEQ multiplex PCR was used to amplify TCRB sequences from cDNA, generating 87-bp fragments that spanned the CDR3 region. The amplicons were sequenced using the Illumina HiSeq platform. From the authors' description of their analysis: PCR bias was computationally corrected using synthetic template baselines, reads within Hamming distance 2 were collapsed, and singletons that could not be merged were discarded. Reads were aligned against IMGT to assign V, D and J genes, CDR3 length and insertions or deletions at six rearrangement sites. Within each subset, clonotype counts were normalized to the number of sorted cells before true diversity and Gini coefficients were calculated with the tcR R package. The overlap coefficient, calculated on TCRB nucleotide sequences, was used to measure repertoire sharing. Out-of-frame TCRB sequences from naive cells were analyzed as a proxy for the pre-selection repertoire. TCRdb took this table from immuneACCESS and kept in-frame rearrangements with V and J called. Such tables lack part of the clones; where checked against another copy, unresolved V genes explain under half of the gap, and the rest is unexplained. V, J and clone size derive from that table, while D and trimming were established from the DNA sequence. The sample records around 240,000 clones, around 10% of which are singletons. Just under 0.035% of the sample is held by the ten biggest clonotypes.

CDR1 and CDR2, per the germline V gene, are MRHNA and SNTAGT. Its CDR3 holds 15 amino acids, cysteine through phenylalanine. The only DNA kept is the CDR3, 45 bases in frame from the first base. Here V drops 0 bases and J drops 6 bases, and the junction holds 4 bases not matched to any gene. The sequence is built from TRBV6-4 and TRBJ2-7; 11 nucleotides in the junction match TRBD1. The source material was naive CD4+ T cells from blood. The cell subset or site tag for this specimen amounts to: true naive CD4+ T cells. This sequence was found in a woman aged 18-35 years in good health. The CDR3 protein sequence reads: CASSDSGTGGTEQYF. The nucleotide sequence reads TGTGCCAGCAGTGACTCAGGGACAGGGGGAACCGAGCAGTACTTC.